The 18 T cell receptor beta chains listed next were all sequenced from one sample in a study of T cell repertoires in aging, cancer and after chemotherapy. The template was genomic DNA from peripheral blood, not RNA. A mixed TRB-A/B primer pool amplified rearranged TRB by multiplex touch-down PCR. TCRdb re-called the multiplex PCR reads with MiXCR, one entry per CDR3 protein. The sample consists of about 5,600 distinct CDR3 sequences, 30% to 40% of them appearing once. Sequencing used blood. The receptors were gathered from a human donor with a blood cancer.

This clonotype was seen a handful of times. The chain links TRBV20-1 to TRBJ1-1; perhaps TRBD1 as D (5 bases). The CDR3 contains 15 residues. Per the germline V gene, CDR1 is DFQATT and CDR2 is SNEGSKA (reference sequence). Trimming left V 4 bases short and J 2 bases short, with 17 bases between. Here the CDR3 reads CSATGANTGNTEAFF. As DNA, the CDR3 is TGCAGTGCTACCGGGGCCAATACCGGAAACACTGAAGCTTTCTTT.

V and J are TRBV6-5 and TRBJ1-4; tentatively, D is TRBD1 (6 bases). Germline loops: CDR1 MNHEY, CDR2 SVGAGI. CDR3 length: 13 amino acids. V was pared by 8 bases and J by 4 bases, with 11 bases between. The CDR3 sequence is CASGQSFNEKLFF. The CDR3 bases are TGTGCCAGCGGACAGAGCTTTAATGAAAAACTGTTTTTT.

The CDR3 nucleotides are TGTGCCACCAGTGATGCAGACAGGACCTACGAGCAGTACTTC. Translated, it gives CATSDADRTYEQYF. J is TRBJ2-7 and V is TRBV18, with a tentative D call TRBD1 (6 bases). Germline CDR1 KGHSH, CDR2 LQKENI. CDR3 length: 14 residues. Trimming cost V 10 bases and J 2 bases, with 18 bases left between them.

This clonotype was counted only a few times. The chain carries TRBV18 and TRBJ2-6; 10 bases match TRBD1. V gave up 8 bases and J gave up 3 bases; unmatched junction bases: 10. This CDR3 has 17 amino acids. The germline gives CDR1 KGHSH, CDR2 LQKENI. DNA of the CDR3: TGTGCCAGCACCTTTCGACAGGGGGCAAGTGGGGCCAACGTCCTGACTTTC. Encoded protein: CASTFRQGASGANVLTF. Drawing the rest from reference TRBV18 and TRBJ2-6, the complete variable domain is NAGVMQNPRHLVRRRGQEARLRCSPMKGHSHVYWYRQLPEEGLKFMVYLQKENIIDESGMPKERFSAEFPKEGPSILRIQQVVRGDSAAYFCASTFRQGASGANVLTFGAGSRLTVL.

This clonotype was detected a few times. V is TRBV27 and J is TRBJ2-7, with 7 bases that match TRBD2. V gave up 10 bases and J gave up 3 bases; unmatched junction bases: 9. The CDR3 sequence is 13 residues long. Germline V gene lookup returns CDR1 MNHEY and CDR2 SMNVEV (reference sequence). This CDR3 is CATKRGTNYEQYF. The CDR3 coding sequence is TGTGCCACCAAAAGAGGGACTAACTACGAGCAGTACTTC.

This clonotype was counted a few times. The chain employs TRBV19 and TRBJ2-1, with 9 positions matching TRBD2. The junction had 4 bases not matched to a gene; V was cut back by 6 bases and J by 7 bases. The CDR3 is made up of 13 amino acids. CDR1 is LNHDA and CDR2 is SQIVND in the germline V gene (reference sequence). For the CDR3, the DNA is TGTGCCAGTAGGGGACTAGCTAGGAATGAGCAGTTCTTC. This translates into CASRGLARNEQFF. The variable domain in full, completed from reference TRBV19 and TRBJ2-1, reads DGGITQSPKYLFRKEGQNVTLSCEQNLNHDAMYWYRQDPGQGLRLIYYSQIVNDFQKGDIAEGYSVSREKKESFPLTVTSAQKNPTAFYLCASRGLARNEQFFGPGTRLTVL.

This clonotype has just a few counts. The chain recombines TRBV19 with TRBJ2-5; TRBD1 or TRBD2 may be the D gene (5 bases each). The CDR3 extends over 16 amino acids. CDR1 is LNHDA, CDR2 SQIVND, per germline (reference sequence). V shed 1 base and J shed 1 base, with 13 bases lying between them. DNA for the CDR3: TGTGCCAGTAGTATAGGGGGGTCGTCGGGCCAAGAGACCCAGTACTTC. This translates into CASSIGGSSGQETQYF.

Concerning this clonotype itself: This may be a read error: a much more frequent sequence differs by one nucleotide. The J gene is TRBJ2-3, the V gene TRBV29-1; 13 bases align to TRBD2. CDR1 and CDR2 (germline): SQVTM, ANQGSEA. The CDR3 has 14 residues. V was pared by 7 bases and J by 7 bases, with 8 bases of the junction left unmatched. The CDR3 here is CSDEPGLAGNTQYF. CDR3 DNA: TGCAGCGACGAACCGGGACTAGCGGGGAATACGCAGTATTTT.

This clonotype was counted a few times. The chain is built from TRBV5-5 and TRBJ1-2; a weak D match, TRBD1 (5 bases). The length of the CDR3 is 14 residues. The germline CDR1 and CDR2 sequences are SGHKS and YYEKEE (reference sequence). Deletions cut 1 base from V and 2 bases from J, with 9 bases between. CDR3 protein: CASSLTGQNYGYTF. In DNA, the CDR3 is TGTGCCAGCAGCTTGACAGGCCAGAACTATGGCTACACCTTC.

This clonotype is classed as medium-sized. This sequence joins TRBV12-3 or TRBV12-4 and TRBJ2-3; 7 bases align to TRBD1. The J segment lost 0 bases and the V segment lost 2 bases, leaving 2 bases of the junction unmatched. CDR3 size: 15 residues. The CDR3 DNA follows: TGTGCCAGCAGTTTAAGGGACAGCAGCACAGATACGCAGTATTTT. It codes for CASSLRDSSTDTQYF.

Worth noting for this clonotype: Compared with germline, one end of the junction differs, possibly owing to a read error. The chain couples TRBV5-6 to TRBJ1-5; unclear D gene. Looked up from germline, CDR1 is SGHDT and CDR2 is YYEEEE. There are 14 residues in the CDR3. The CDR3 sequence: CASSLAGSNQPQHF. CDR3 nucleotides: TGCGCCAGCAGCTTGGCCGGGAGCAATCAGCCCCAGCATTTT.

The chain couples TRBV30 to TRBJ1-2, with 7 bases aligning to TRBD1. Germline CDR1 and CDR2: GTSNPN and SVGIG (reference sequence). This CDR3 is 14 amino acids long. Trimming removed 0 bases from V and 3 bases from J; junction bases left unmatched: 4. CDR3 sequence reads: CAWSVTGVDYGYTF. CDR3 sequence (DNA): TGTGCCTGGAGTGTAACAGGGGTGGACTATGGCTACACCTTC.

The chain couples TRBV19 to TRBJ2-7; the match to TRBD2 covers 11 bases. CDR1 LNHDA and CDR2 SQIVND come from the germline V gene (reference sequence). The CDR3 length is 13 residues. Trimming removed 5 bases from V and 8 bases from J; junction bases left unmatched: 5. The CDR3 nucleotides are TGTGCCAGTAGTCCTTTAGCGGGAGGGAAGCAGTACTTC. The encoded protein is CASSPLAGGKQYF.

V is TRBV12-3 or TRBV12-4 and J is TRBJ1-1, with TRBD1 matching 8 bases. The J segment lost 4 bases and the V segment lost 3 bases, leaving 10 bases of the junction unmatched. The CDR3 runs to 16 residues. CDR3 nucleotides: TGTGCCAGCAGTTTTCCCGGACAGGGCCTTGCCACTGAAGCTTTCTTT. It codes for CASSFPGQGLATEAFF.

To note about this clonotype: The junction does not match germline at one end; this may be a read error. The rearrangement links TRBV4-3 to TRBJ1-1, with D unresolved. Looked up from germline, CDR1 is LGHNA and CDR2 is YSLEER. The CDR3 sequence is 15 residues long. The CDR3: CASSQGRAPATEAFF. Written as DNA, the CDR3 is TGTGCCAGCAGCCAAGGCCGGGCCCCGGCAACTGAAGCTTTCTTT.

V and J are TRBV5-1 and TRBJ2-1; maybe TRBD1 (5 bases). Germline values: CDR1 SGHRS, CDR2 YFSETQ. V dropped 0 bases and J dropped 9 bases, with 10 bases sitting between them. The CDR3 spans 13 residues. The CDR3 region is CASSLELGVEQFF. CDR3 DNA sequence: TGCGCCAGCAGCTTGGAGTTAGGGGTTGAGCAGTTCTTC.

This chain uses TRBV12-3 or TRBV12-4 with TRBJ2-2, with TRBD1 identical over 11 bases. The CDR3 is 16 amino acids. V lost 7 bases to trimming and J lost 7 bases; unmatched junction nucleotides: 11. CDR3 DNA sequence: TGTGCCAGCAACCCTGGACAGGGGGCGCCAGGCGGGGAGCTGTTTTTT. It codes for CASNPGQGAPGGELFF.

Notes on this clonotype: One end of the junction does not line up with germline, which may come from a read error. This chain uses TRBV5-1 with TRBJ2-3; 10 nucleotides line up with TRBD2. Germline V gene lookup returns CDR1 SGHRS and CDR2 YFSETQ. CDR3 size: 16 residues. The CDR3 DNA is TGTGCCAGCAGCTCCTCTAGCGGGGGAGGCACAGATACGCAGTATTTT. It encodes CASSSSSGGGTDTQYF.